This T cell receptor beta chain was captured in a study of shared T cell receptors in the human thymus. The CDR3 runs to 20 residues. V was pared by 0 bases and J by 3 bases, with 19 bases of the junction left unmatched. The germline V gene encodes CDR1 LGHNA and CDR2 YSLEER. The repertoire was sequenced with immunoSEQ multiplex PCR; TCRdb's copy has only in-frame clones and lacks some. The repertoire holds 700,000 or so clones, with 70% to 90% as singletons. The sample also formed part of further work on human thymus T cells. That study adds: Thymus tissue was removed during corrective cardiac surgery. Both thymic and peripheral blood repertoires showed apparently biased V and J usage.

This chain uses TRBV4-3 with TRBJ2-7; TRBD1 matches at 8 bases. This clonotype was obtained from a girl less than two years old with a congenital heart defect. The sample comprised thymocytes. CDR3 sequence reads: CASSQDEGRQGAKASYEQYF. The CDR3 coding sequence is TGCGCCAGCAGCCAAGATGAGGGGCGGCAGGGGGCCAAAGCGAGCTACGAGCAGTACTTC.